These 7 T cell receptor beta chains share one sample of origin, sequenced in a study of blood T cell repertoires in COVID-19. Profiled with immunoSEQ multiplex PCR; TCRdb holds only in-frame clones, not every one. The sample lists more than 95,000 clones, about 88% occurring once. The specimen was peripheral blood. Receptors originate from a human donor in a cohort sampled during active COVID-19.

This chain connects TRBV19 to TRBJ2-1, with a tentative D call TRBD1 (7 bases). This CDR3 has 13 amino acids. Trimming stripped 6 bases from V and 4 bases from J, with 10 bases between. Germline CDR1 is LNHDA and CDR2 is SQIVND (reference sequence). The CDR3 loop is CASSRGAYNEQFF. In DNA, the CDR3 is TGTGCCAGTAGCAGGGGGGCATACAATGAGCAGTTCTTC.

The chain links TRBV5-1 to TRBJ2-5; 9 bases agree with TRBD1. J was trimmed by 4 bases and V by 4 bases; bases with no gene match: 8. This CDR3 is 15 amino acids long. Per the germline V gene, CDR1 is SGHRS and CDR2 is YFSETQ. This CDR3 is CASSTGDRDGETQYF. In DNA, the CDR3 is TGCGCCAGCAGCACGGGGGACAGGGATGGAGAGACCCAGTACTTC.

This clone was observed once. The chain carries TRBV27 and TRBJ1-4; 11 nucleotides line up with TRBD1. Germline V gene data show CDR1 as MNHEY and CDR2 as SMNVEV (reference sequence). The CDR3 has 12 residues. Here the CDR3 DNA reads TGTCGCTACGGGACAGGGGGACCGCGACTGTTTTTT. Translating it yields CRYGTGGPRLFF.

The chain recombines TRBV6-5 with TRBJ2-3, with D hard to call. The V end lost 4 bases, the J end lost 0 bases, and 11 bases lay between the germline ends. The CDR3 has 15 amino acids. Germline-derived CDR1 and CDR2 are MNHEY and SVGAGI. The CDR3 coding sequence is TGTGCCAGCAGTTCCGAGACACTTAGCACAGATACGCAGTATTTT. Translation: CASSSETLSTDTQYF.

V is TRBV7-6 and J is TRBJ2-2; TRBD2 matches 12 bases. The trim removed 4 bases at V and 6 bases at J, leaving 3 bases unmatched. This CDR3 is built from 15 residues. In germline, CDR1 is SGHVS, CDR2 FNYEAQ. The CDR3 protein is CASSSSGGVAGELFF. The CDR3 DNA sequence: TGTGCCAGCAGCTCTAGCGGGGGGGTCGCCGGGGAGCTGTTTTTT.

The rearrangement links TRBV5-1 to TRBJ1-5, with 12 bases that match TRBD1. Germline CDR1 and CDR2: SGHRS and YFSETQ. V gave up 4 bases and J gave up 4 bases; unmatched junction bases: 6. The length of the CDR3 is 16 residues. The chain's CDR3 is CASSLGTGGGNQPQHF. CDR3 in DNA: TGCGCCAGCAGCCTAGGGACAGGGGGCGGGAATCAGCCCCAGCATTTT.

The J gene is TRBJ2-7, the V gene TRBV6-2 or TRBV6-3; TRBD1 aligns across 8 bases. The CDR3 is made up of 14 amino acids. V lost 4 bases and J lost 2; bases outside the gene matches: 4. Per the germline V gene, CDR1 is MNHEY and CDR2 is SVGEGT. DNA of the CDR3: TGTGCCAGCAGTTTCCGGACAGGGCCCTACGAGCAGTACTTC. This encodes CASSFRTGPYEQYF.